The present entry profiles one T cell receptor (beta chain) with its context. CDR1 is LGHNA, CDR2 YSLEER, per germline. Trimming stripped 7 bases from V and 3 bases from J, with 17 bases between. This CDR3 comprises 15 residues. When the RNA was reverse transcribed, random hexamers were used with an input of roughly 0.5 to 1 ug. TCRdb called the immunoSEQ multiplex PCR reads again in MiXCR, with one record for every CDR3 protein. Here the sample spans fewer than 350,000 distinct CDR3 sequences, 92% being singletons. The data were taken from a study of CD8 T cells in Susac syndrome. This receptor was taken from a human donor with multiple sclerosis. What was sequenced was CD4+ T cells from PBMCs. The rearrangement uses TRBV4-3 and TRBJ2-3; no clear D gene. The CDR3 is CASTYDRSRTDTQYF. Here the CDR3 DNA reads TGCGCCAGCACTTACGACCGGAGTAGGACAGATACGCAGTATTTT.